This paragraph reports one TCR beta chain. According to the study, genomic DNA was the template for TCR beta VDJ and CDR3 profiling. One entry per CDR3 protein, called by TCRdb with MiXCR from the reads. Of some 200,000 distinct CDR3 sequences in the sample, around three fifths are singletons; the top ten hold roughly three fifths. CDR1 DFQATT and CDR2 SNEGSKA come from the germline V gene (reference sequence). CDR3 size: 15 residues. Deletions cut 0 bases from V and 3 bases from J, with 12 bases between. This specimen comes from a study of CD8+CD57+ T cells in acquired aplastic anemia. It was patients with CD8+CD57+ cell expansion by flow cytometry who were chosen for sequencing.

This rearrangement joins TRBV20-1 to TRBJ1-5; no reliable D call. The sequence derives from a human donor with aplastic anemia. The sequencing input was sorted CD4+, CD8+, or CD8+CD57+ T cells (not recorded which) from PBMCs. CDR3 coding DNA: TGCAGTGCTAGAGATTCGGGCAGGCCCAATCAGCCCCAGCATTTT. Translation: CSARDSGRPNQPQHF.